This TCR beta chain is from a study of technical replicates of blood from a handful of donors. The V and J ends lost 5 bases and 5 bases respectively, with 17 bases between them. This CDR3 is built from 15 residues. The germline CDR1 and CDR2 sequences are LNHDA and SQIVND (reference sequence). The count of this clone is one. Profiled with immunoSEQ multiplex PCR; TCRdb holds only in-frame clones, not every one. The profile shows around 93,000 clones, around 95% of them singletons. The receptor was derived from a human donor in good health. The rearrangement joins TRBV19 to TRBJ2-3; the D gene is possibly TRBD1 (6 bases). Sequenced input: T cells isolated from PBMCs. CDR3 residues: CASSPSPTGRDTQYF. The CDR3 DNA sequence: TGTGCCAGTAGTCCGTCCCCGACAGGACGAGATACGCAGTATTTT.